What follows are 30 T cell receptor beta chains derived from one specimen sequenced in a study of graft-versus-host responses after intestinal transplantation. The data were produced by immunoSEQ multiplex PCR, yet TCRdb's version contains in-frame clones alone and is incomplete. The data show roughly 70,000 clones, roughly 90% seen once. This specimen consisted of bone marrow, obtained roughly 110 weeks after intestinal transplantation. Every receptor here comes from a human patient who received an intestinal transplant, so some T cells may come from the graft donor.

The V call is TRBV28, the J call TRBJ2-7, with 10 bases matching TRBD2. Germline V lookup: CDR1 MDHEN, CDR2 SYDVKM. This CDR3 is built from 15 residues. With V trimmed by 6 bases and J by 4 bases, 9 bases remained unmatched. As DNA, the CDR3 is TGTGCCAGCAGCCGCACGGGACTAGCGCCTTACGAGCAGTACTTC. Translated, it gives CASSRTGLAPYEQYF.

The rearrangement links TRBV20-1 to TRBJ2-1; D is undetermined. Trimming shortened V by 7 bases and J by 8 bases, and 12 bases separated the two germline ends. There are 11 residues in the CDR3. Germline V lookup: CDR1 DFQATT, CDR2 SNEGSKA (reference sequence). The CDR3 bases are TGCAGTGTTCGACTTACCGATGAGCAGTTCTTC. It yields the protein CSVRLTDEQFF.

V is TRBV6-1 and J is TRBJ2-1, with D possibly TRBD1 on 8 matching bases. Germline V gives CDR1 MNHNS, CDR2 SASEGT. Trimming stripped 7 bases from V and 7 bases from J, with 14 bases between. CDR3 length: 13 amino acids. The CDR3 reads CASTVQGGNEQFF. CDR3 DNA: TGTGCCAGCACGGTACAGGGGGGGAATGAGCAGTTCTTC.

The chain carries TRBV29-1 and TRBJ2-1; either TRBD1 or TRBD2 may fit D (5 bases each). The germline V gene encodes CDR1 SQVTM and CDR2 ANQGSEA. The length of the CDR3 is 10 residues. CDR3 sequence reads: CRRGDHEQFF. Here the CDR3 DNA reads TGCAGGCGAGGGGACCATGAGCAGTTCTTC.

This clone has only one observation. The CDR3 bases are TGTGCCAGCAGTGTAGGCGGGAGTCGTGCGGATACGCAGTATTTT. Its translation: CASSVGGSRADTQYF. The rearrangement uses TRBV2 and TRBJ2-3, with 7 nucleotides matching TRBD2. Germline CDR1 reads SNHLY; CDR2 reads FYNNEI. The CDR3 sequence is 15 residues long. With V trimmed by 4 bases and J by 6 bases, 10 bases remained unmatched.

A note on this clone: Without the conserved terminal phenylalanine or tryptophan, this CDR3 likely stems from a read error. The rearrangement links TRBV28 to TRBJ2-7; maybe TRBD2 (7 bases). V shed 7 bases and J shed 0 bases, with 16 bases lying between them. CDR3 length equals 15 residues. Germline lookup yields CDR1 MDHEN and CDR2 SYDVKM. CDR3 in DNA: TGTGCCAGCACCCCGGCGGGGGACATCTCCTACGAGCAGTACCTC. Protein: CASTPAGDISYEQYL.

The rearrangement uses TRBV19 and TRBJ1-1; 8 bases are a match to TRBD1. Germline assignment: CDR1 LNHDA and CDR2 SQIVND (reference sequence). The V and J ends lost 5 bases and 1 base, in that order; junction bases with no gene match: 3. The CDR3 consists of 14 residues. CDR3 amino acids: CASSVGTGNTEAFF. For the CDR3, the DNA is TGTGCCAGTAGTGTCGGGACAGGGAACACTGAAGCTTTCTTT.

This clone was detected only once. This chain links TRBV5-1 with TRBJ2-1; TRBD1 aligns across 9 bases. Germline V gene data show CDR1 as SGHRS and CDR2 as YFSETQ. This CDR3 comprises 16 residues. J gave up 6 bases and V 2 bases, and 9 bases lay outside the gene matches. CDR3 sequence (DNA): TGCGCCAGCAGCTTTACGGGACAGGGACATCGCAATGAGCAGTTCTTC. Translated: CASSFTGQGHRNEQFF. Variable domain in full (rest from reference TRBV5-1 and TRBJ2-1): KAGVTQTPRYLIKTRGQQVTLSCSPISGHRSVSWYQQTPGQGLQFLFEYFSETQRNKGNFPGRFSGRQFSNSRSEMNVSTLELGDSALYLCASSFTGQGHRNEQFFGPGTRLTVL.

J is TRBJ2-7 and V is TRBV13, with TRBD2 matching over 11 bases. J lost 3 bases, V lost 5 bases, and 9 bases had no gene match. The CDR3 runs 16 residues. In germline, CDR1 is PRHDT, CDR2 FYEKMQ (reference sequence). CDR3 region: CASSSNPGLAVYEQYF. DNA of the CDR3: TGTGCCAGCAGCAGTAATCCGGGACTAGCGGTCTACGAGCAGTACTTC.

The chain joins TRBV7-7 to TRBJ2-5; D uncertain. Germline V gene data show CDR1 as SSHAT and CDR2 as FNYEAQ (reference sequence). This CDR3 has 14 residues. V was clipped by 5 bases and J by 5 bases, with 15 bases between them. CDR3 residues: CASSPTDGLETQYF. For the CDR3, the DNA is TGTGCCAGCAGCCCGACGGACGGCCTCGAGACCCAGTACTTC.

The chain combines TRBV5-6 with TRBJ1-2; tentative D call: TRBD1 (6 bases). Trimming removed 5 bases at V and 5 bases at J, with 16 bases between. Germline V gene lookup returns CDR1 SGHDT and CDR2 YYEEEE. This CDR3 comprises 14 residues. As DNA, the CDR3 is TGTGCCAGCAGAGAAACAGGGTTCCAGTATGGCTACACCTTC. This gives the protein CASRETGFQYGYTF.

V gene TRBV11-1 combines with J gene TRBJ2-1, with D perhaps TRBD2 (5 bases). V lost 1 base and J 0 bases, leaving 7 bases between the germline ends. The CDR3 totals 15 residues. Germline V gene data show CDR1 as SGHAT and CDR2 as FQDESV (reference sequence). The CDR3 region is CASSLGGSSYNEQFF. CDR3 DNA sequence: TGTGCCAGCAGCTTAGGTGGGAGCTCCTACAATGAGCAGTTCTTC.

The J gene is TRBJ2-3, the V gene TRBV6-4, with 11 nucleotides matching TRBD1. The J segment lost 4 bases and the V segment lost 4 bases, leaving 1 base of the junction unmatched. Germline lookup yields CDR1 MRHNA and CDR2 SNTAGT. This CDR3 contains 14 residues. The DNA of the CDR3 is TGTGCCAGCAGTGGGACAGGGGGCGCAGATACGCAGTATTTT. This translates into CASSGTGGADTQYF.

This rearrangement joins TRBV5-4 to TRBJ2-2; the D is unclear. CDR3 length equals 15 residues. Germline V gene data show CDR1 as SGHNT and CDR2 as YYREEE (reference sequence). Trimming stripped 4 bases from V and 5 bases from J, with 15 bases between. The CDR3 protein is CASSPGGLRTGELFF. In DNA, the CDR3 is TGTGCCAGCAGCCCGGGTGGTTTGCGGACCGGGGAGCTGTTTTTT.

This clone was detected only once. The J gene is TRBJ1-1, the V gene TRBV10-3; D remains ambiguous. Germline V gene data show CDR1 as ENHRY and CDR2 as SYGVKD. The CDR3 consists of 12 residues. As DNA, the CDR3 is TGTGCGAGCCGGGCTCCGAACACTGAAGCTTTCTTT. Encoded protein: CASRAPNTEAFF.

Only a few counts were recorded for this clone. The chain links TRBV7-9 to TRBJ2-7, with D possibly matching TRBD2 (5 bases). With 8 bases removed from V and 4 bases from J, the gap between germline ends came to 24 bases. CDR3 length equals 16 residues. Germline V gene sequence: CDR1 SEHNR, CDR2 FQNEAQ (reference sequence). Here the CDR3 DNA reads TGTGCCAGCGCCACGGAACAACTGCGCGGGTCATACGAGCAGTACTTC. Its translation is CASATEQLRGSYEQYF.

This chain joins TRBV7-2 and TRBJ1-1; D not resolved. Germline V gives CDR1 SGHTA, CDR2 FQGNSA. The length of the CDR3 is 14 residues. Trimming shortened V by 4 bases and J by 4 bases, and 13 bases separated the two germline ends. Written as DNA, the CDR3 is TGTGCCAGCAGCTCCCCATATTACTTCACTGAAGCTTTCTTT. Translating it yields CASSSPYYFTEAFF.

This clone appeared once. The DNA for the CDR3 is TGTGCCAGCACTCGAACGGCTTATGGCTACACCTTC. Translated: CASTRTAYGYTF. The chain uses TRBV7-9 and TRBJ1-2; the D is unclear. V gave up 7 bases and J gave up 5 bases, with 11 bases separating them. The CDR3 is 12 amino acids. From germline, CDR1 is SEHNR and CDR2 FQNEAQ (reference sequence).

CDR3 in amino acids: CASSTRGASVTEETQYF. For the CDR3, the DNA is TGTGCCAGCAGCACCAGGGGGGCTAGCGTGACGGAGGAGACCCAGTACTTC. The genes are TRBV9 and TRBJ2-5, with D possibly matching TRBD1 (7 bases). Germline loops: CDR1 SGDLS, CDR2 YYNGEE. V gave up 4 bases and J gave up 5 bases, with 24 bases separating them. The CDR3 has 17 residues.

CDR3 in DNA: TGTGCCAGCAGCGCCGGGGACGGAGTATACACTGAAGCTTTCTTT. Its protein is CASSAGDGVYTEAFF. This chain joins TRBV9 and TRBJ1-1; possibly TRBD1 for D (5 bases). V lost 3 bases to trimming and J lost 3 bases, with 15 bases between them. Germline CDR1 SGDLS, CDR2 YYNGEE. The CDR3 has 15 amino acids.

The genes are TRBV7-3 and TRBJ2-7; 12 positions match TRBD1. V lost 5 bases to trimming and J lost 3 bases; unmatched junction nucleotides: 8. The CDR3 is 16 amino acids. Germline CDR1 is SGHTA and CDR2 is FQGTGA. The CDR3 sequence: CASSGDRGLHFYEQYF. The CDR3 DNA reads as TGTGCCAGCAGCGGGGACAGGGGGCTTCACTTCTACGAGCAGTACTTC.

This CDR3 reads CASSSTGSLYEQYF. CDR3 coding DNA: TGTGCCAGCAGTTCGACAGGGAGCCTCTACGAGCAGTACTTC. This chain links TRBV27 with TRBJ2-7, with 7 bases fitting TRBD1. The CDR3 is 14 amino acids. In germline, CDR1 is MNHEY, CDR2 SMNVEV (reference sequence). J was trimmed by 3 bases and V by 4 bases; bases with no gene match: 6.

The V gene is TRBV27, the J gene TRBJ1-4; no reliable D call. The germline V gene has CDR1 MNHEY and CDR2 SMNVEV (reference sequence). Trimming took off 3 bases at V and 7 bases at J, with 15 bases between the two ends. The CDR3 extends over 15 amino acids. CDR3 residues: CASSFSSLGREKLFF. Here the CDR3 DNA reads TGTGCCAGCAGTTTCTCGTCCCTAGGGCGTGAAAAACTGTTTTTT.

The chain couples TRBV11-2 to TRBJ2-2; D unresolved. V was cut by 5 bases and J by 2 bases, with 9 bases left in between. Looked up from germline, CDR1 is SGHAT and CDR2 is FQNNGV. The CDR3 totals 14 residues. The CDR3: CASSPDLNTGELFF. CDR3 DNA: TGTGCCAGCAGCCCAGATCTAAACACCGGGGAGCTGTTTTTT.

The V call is TRBV11-1, the J call TRBJ1-6; D remains ambiguous. The V gene's germline CDR1 is SGHAT and CDR2 FQDESV (reference sequence). The CDR3 runs to 14 residues. Trimming removed 2 bases from V and 9 bases from J, with 11 bases in between. CDR3 DNA sequence: TGTGCCAGCAGCTTAAGTTCGGCCAGTTCACCCCTCCACTTT. It encodes CASSLSSASSPLHF.

The chain couples TRBV9 to TRBJ1-1; TRBD1 is a possible D gene (5 bases). Germline V lookup: CDR1 SGDLS, CDR2 YYNGEE. This CDR3 contains 15 residues. V shed 0 bases and J shed 1 base, with 10 bases lying between them. CDR3 sequence (DNA): TGTGCCAGCAGCGTAGATGGGGCGTCGAACACTGAAGCTTTCTTT. It encodes CASSVDGASNTEAFF.

J is TRBJ2-5 and V is TRBV7-2, with 9 positions matching TRBD1. Germline V gene lookup returns CDR1 SGHTA and CDR2 FQGNSA. After removal of 6 bases from V and 7 bases from J, the junction contained 3 bases not matched to a gene. CDR3 length equals 12 residues. The CDR3 region is CASSDRGGTQYF. The CDR3 DNA is TGTGCCAGCAGTGACAGGGGGGGGACCCAGTACTTC.

This chain connects TRBV6-5 to TRBJ1-1; tentative D call: TRBD1 (5 bases). V lost 2 bases, J lost 3 bases, and 13 bases lay in between. The CDR3 runs to 15 residues. Per the germline V gene, CDR1 is MNHEY and CDR2 is SVGAGI. CDR3: CASSYEDSAYTEAFF. The CDR3 region has the DNA TGTGCCAGCAGTTACGAAGACAGTGCCTACACTGAAGCTTTCTTT.

The chain links TRBV10-2 to TRBJ2-7, with 14 bases that match TRBD2. CDR1 and CDR2 from the germline V gene are WSHSY and SAAADI. CDR3 length: 15 residues. V gave up 8 bases and J gave up 6 bases; unmatched junction bases: 9. CDR3 in amino acids: CASVVPGLAGGEQYF. As DNA, the CDR3 is TGCGCCAGCGTAGTCCCCGGACTAGCGGGAGGCGAGCAGTACTTC.

The chain uses TRBV7-6 and TRBJ1-3; D remains ambiguous. V gave up 0 bases and J gave up 2 bases, with 17 bases separating them. CDR1 and CDR2 from the germline V gene are SGHVS and FNYEAQ. This CDR3 has 18 amino acids. Written as DNA, the CDR3 is TGTGCCAGCAGCTTAGCGAGCCCGGGCCCAACTACTGGAAACACCATATATTTT. This translates into CASSLASPGPTTGNTIYF.